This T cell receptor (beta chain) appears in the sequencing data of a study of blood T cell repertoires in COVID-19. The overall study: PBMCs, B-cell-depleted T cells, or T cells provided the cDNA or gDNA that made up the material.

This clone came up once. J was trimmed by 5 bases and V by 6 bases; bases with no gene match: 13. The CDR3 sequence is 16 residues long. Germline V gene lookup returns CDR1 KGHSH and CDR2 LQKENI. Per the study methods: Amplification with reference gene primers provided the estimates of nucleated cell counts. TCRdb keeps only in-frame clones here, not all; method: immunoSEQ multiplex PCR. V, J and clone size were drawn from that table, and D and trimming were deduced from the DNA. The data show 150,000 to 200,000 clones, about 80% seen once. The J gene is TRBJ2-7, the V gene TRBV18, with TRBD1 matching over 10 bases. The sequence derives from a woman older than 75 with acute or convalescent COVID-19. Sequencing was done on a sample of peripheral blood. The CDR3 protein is CASSQRQGASPHEQYF. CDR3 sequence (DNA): TGTGCCAGCTCGCAGAGACAGGGGGCAAGTCCCCACGAGCAGTACTTC.